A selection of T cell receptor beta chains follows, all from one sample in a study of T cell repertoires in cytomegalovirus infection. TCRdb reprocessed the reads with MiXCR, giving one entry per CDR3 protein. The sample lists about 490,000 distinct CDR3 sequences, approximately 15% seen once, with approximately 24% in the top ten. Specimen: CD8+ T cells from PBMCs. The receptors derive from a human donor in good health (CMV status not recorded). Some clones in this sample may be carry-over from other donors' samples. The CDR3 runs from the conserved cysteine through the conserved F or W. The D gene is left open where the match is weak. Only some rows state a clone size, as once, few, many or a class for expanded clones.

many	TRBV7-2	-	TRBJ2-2	TGTGCCAGCAGCCGAAACACCGGGGAGCTGTTTTTT	CASSRNTGELFF
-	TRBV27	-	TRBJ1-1	TGTGCCAGCAGTTTAGATATCGGCAGTCAGCACACTGAAGCTTTCTTT	CASSLDIGSQHTEAFF
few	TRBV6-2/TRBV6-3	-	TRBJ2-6	TGTGCCAGCAGTAAGGGACCTACCTCTGGGGCCAACGTCCTGACTTTC	CASSKGPTSGANVLTF
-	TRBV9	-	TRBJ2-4	TGTGCCAGCAGCGCGGTCACGGGCCCCAAAAACATTCAGTACTTC	CASSAVTGPKNIQYF
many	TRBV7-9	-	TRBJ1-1	TGTGCCAGCAGCGCCGCCAGGTTGAACACTGAAGCTTTCTTT	CASSAARLNTEAFF
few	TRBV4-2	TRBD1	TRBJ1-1	TGTGCCAGCAGCCACTCGAGACAGGGAAGGACTGAAGCTTTCTTT	CASSHSRQGRTEAFF
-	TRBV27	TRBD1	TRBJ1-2	TGTGCCAGCAGCGGGACAGGGGGCGACTATGGCTACACCTTC	CASSGTGGDYGYTF
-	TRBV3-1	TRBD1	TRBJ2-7	TGTGCCAGCAGCCAAGACCTCAGGGGGCGCGCCGAGCAGTACTTC	CASSQDLRGRAEQYF
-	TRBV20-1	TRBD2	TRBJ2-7	TGCAGTGCTAACCTAGCGGGAGGCGAGCAGTACTTC	CSANLAGGEQYF
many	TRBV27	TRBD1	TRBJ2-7	TGTGCCAGCAGTCGGGACAGCTACTCCTACGAGCAGTACTTC	CASSRDSYSYEQYF
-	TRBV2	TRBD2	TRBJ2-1	TGTGCCAGCAGGGGGGACTATCGCTCCTACAATGAGCAGTTCTTC	CASRGDYRSYNEQFF
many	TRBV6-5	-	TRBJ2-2	TGTGCCACCAGCTCGAACCTCGCCGGGGAGCTGTTTTTT	CATSSNLAGELFF
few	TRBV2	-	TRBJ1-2	TGTGCCAGCAGTGAAGCTCGTGGGGCCAGGTTACCCTATGGCTACACCTTC	CASSEARGARLPYGYTF
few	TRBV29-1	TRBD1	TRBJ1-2	TGCAGCGCCGAGGGGACAGCGGCTAACTATGGCTACACCTTC	CSAEGTAANYGYTF
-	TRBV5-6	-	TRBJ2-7	TGTGCCAGCAGCCGCGGCAGATGGGAGCAGTACTTC	CASSRGRWEQYF
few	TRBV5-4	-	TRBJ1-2	TGTGCCAGCAGCTTGGCCCAGGGCGTTTATTCGTATGGCTACACCTTC	CASSLAQGVYSYGYTF
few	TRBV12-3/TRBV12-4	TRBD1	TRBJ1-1	TGTGCCAGCAGTTTACCGACAGGGGGCAGTACTGAAGCTTTCTTT	CASSLPTGGSTEAFF
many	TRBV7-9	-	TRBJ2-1	TGTGCCAGCAGCTTCAGACGAGAGCGCTCCTACAATGAGCAGTTCTTC	CASSFRRERSYNEQFF
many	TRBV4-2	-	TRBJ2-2	TGTGCCAGCAGCCAAGATCCGTTGGGCAGAACCGGGGAGCTGTTTTTT	CASSQDPLGRTGELFF
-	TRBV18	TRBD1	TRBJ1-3	TGTGCCAGCTCACCATGGACAGGGGCTGGCGACTCTGGAAACACCATATATTTT	CASSPWTGAGDSGNTIYF
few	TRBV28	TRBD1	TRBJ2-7	TGTGCCAGCAGTTCCAAAAGGGATTACAGGGGGATGTCCTACGAGCAGTACTTC	CASSSKRDYRGMSYEQYF
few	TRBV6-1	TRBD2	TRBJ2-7	TGTGCCAGCAGTGAACCCGTGCGGGGGGCCTCCTACGAGCAGTACTTC	CASSEPVRGASYEQYF
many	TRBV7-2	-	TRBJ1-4	TGTGCCAGCAGCTTATGGGGGCGGGATGAAAAACTGTTTTTT	CASSLWGRDEKLFF
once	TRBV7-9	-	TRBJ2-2	TGTGCCAGCTATCAGGGCCTCACCGGGGAGCTGTTTTTT	CASYQGLTGELFF
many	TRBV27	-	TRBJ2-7	TGTGCCAGCAGTTTTAGGACCGGAGCCTACGAGCAGTACTTC	CASSFRTGAYEQYF
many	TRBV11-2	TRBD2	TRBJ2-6	TGTGCCAGCGGAGGAGCGGGGTACTCTGGGGCCAACGTCCTGACTTTC	CASGGAGYSGANVLTF
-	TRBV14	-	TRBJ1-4	TGTGCCAGCAGCCTCCCGGGACGGGAGGATGAAAAACTGTTTTTT	CASSLPGREDEKLFF
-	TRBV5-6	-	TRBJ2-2	TGTGCCAGCAGCCTTAGGGAGTTCGCGACCGGGGAGCTGTTTTTT	CASSLREFATGELFF
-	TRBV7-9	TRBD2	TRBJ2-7	TGTGCCAGCAGCTCCAGACTAGCGGGGGCCCCCTACGAGCAGTACTTC	CASSSRLAGAPYEQYF
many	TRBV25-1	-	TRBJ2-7	TGTGCCAGCAGTGAATATAATGCGGGAATCCACGAGCAGTACTTC	CASSEYNAGIHEQYF
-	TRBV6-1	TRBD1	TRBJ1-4	TGTGCCAGCAGTAGGGGACAGGGAAGGGGCGAAAAACTGTTTTTT	CASSRGQGRGEKLFF
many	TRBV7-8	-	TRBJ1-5	TGTGCCAGCAGCTTAAAGGGGAGTAACCTTGCGGGTAGCAATCAGCCCCAGCATTTT	CASSLKGSNLAGSNQPQHF
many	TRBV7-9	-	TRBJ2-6	TGTGCCAGCAGCCCCCCCGGGGGCGCTGGGGCCAACGTCCTGACTTTC	CASSPPGGAGANVLTF
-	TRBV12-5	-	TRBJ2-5	TGTGCTAGTGGTTTGGTACAAGAGACCCAGTACTTC	CASGLVQETQYF
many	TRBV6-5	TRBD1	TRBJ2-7	TGTGCCAGCAGTTACGGCAGGGGGACCTACGAGCAGTACTTC	CASSYGRGTYEQYF
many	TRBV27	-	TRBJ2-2	TGTGCCAGCAAAAGGGGGAGGGGGACCGGGGAGCTGTTTTTT	CASKRGRGTGELFF
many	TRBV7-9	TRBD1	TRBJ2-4	TGTGCCAGCAGCTTAGGACCCGTAGGCCCCAGGGGGAAAAACATTCAGTACTTC	CASSLGPVGPRGKNIQYF
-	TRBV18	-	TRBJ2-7	TGTGCCAGCTCACTTGTAAGGGTTCGCTCCTACGAGCAGTACTTC	CASSLVRVRSYEQYF